Listed below are T cell receptor beta chains from one sample, sequenced in a study of T-cell memory formation after mild COVID-19. Each CDR3 protein is one row after TCRdb ran MiXCR on the 5' RACE reads. The table records 35,000 to 45,000 distinct CDR3 sequences, about 6.3% of them present only once. What was sequenced was PBMCs or a T cell subset sorted from them (not recorded which). The receptors were gathered from an adult who had mild COVID-19 (a few samples of this study predate the infection). Cell type and time point are not known. CDR3s include the opening cysteine and the closing phenylalanine or tryptophan. Fields, in order: clone size, V gene, J gene, D gene, CDR3 protein, CDR3 DNA. The D gene is left open where the match is weak. Part of the rows lack a size; the others show once, few, many or a class for expanded clones.

.	TRBV6-5	TRBJ2-3	.	CASSYSRGSTDTQYF	TGTGCCAGCAGTTACTCACGGGGGAGCACAGATACGCAGTATTTT
few	TRBV20-1	TRBJ2-3	.	CSARFGSRATDTQYF	TGCAGTGCTAGATTTGGGAGTCGGGCCACAGATACGCAGTATTTT
few	TRBV5-6	TRBJ2-7	TRBD1	CASSQGQGWREQYF	TGTGCCAGCAGCCAGGGACAGGGCTGGCGCGAGCAGTACTTC
.	TRBV2	TRBJ2-7	.	CASSRTGQEQYF	TGTGCCAGCAGTCGCACAGGGCAAGAGCAGTACTTC
.	TRBV29-1	TRBJ2-7	TRBD2	CSVGGAYEQYF	TGCAGCGTCGGGGGGGCCTACGAGCAGTACTTC
many	TRBV6-5	TRBJ2-7	TRBD2	CASSRSGARDEQYF	TGTGCCAGCAGCAGGAGCGGGGCTCGGGACGAGCAGTACTTC
few	TRBV5-6	TRBJ2-3	.	CASSYGGPASTDTQYF	TGTGCCAGCAGCTACGGGGGCCCGGCTAGCACAGATACGCAGTATTTT
.	TRBV6-2/TRBV6-3	TRBJ1-5	.	CASSYSIGNQPQHF	TGTGCCAGCAGTTACTCGATTGGCAATCAGCCCCAGCATTTT
many	TRBV6-5	TRBJ2-6	.	CASSRLNSGANVLTF	TGTGCCAGCAGCCGACTCAACTCTGGGGCCAACGTCCTGACTTTC
many	TRBV6-1	TRBJ1-2	.	CASMDFRSFADYGYTF	TGTGCCAGCATGGACTTTCGGTCATTTGCCGACTATGGCTACACCTTC